The present TCR beta chain was sequenced within a study of CD8 T cells in Susac syndrome. When the RNA was reverse transcribed, random hexamers were used with an input of roughly 0.45 to 1 ug. Each CDR3 protein gets one entry after TCRdb re-called the immunoSEQ multiplex PCR reads with MiXCR. There are 400,000 or so distinct CDR3 sequences in the sample; more than 80% occur only once, and around 0.12% lies in the top ten. The V end was cut by 4 bases, the J end by 6 bases, with 13 bases between. CDR3 size: 14 residues. Input material: CD8+ T cells from PBMCs. The sequence came from a human donor with multiple sclerosis. The chain carries TRBV12-3 or TRBV12-4 and TRBJ1-5; D is undetermined. CDR3 protein: CASSSGRVSQPQHF. The CDR3 DNA sequence: TGTGCCAGCAGTTCCGGGCGGGTGAGTCAGCCCCAGCATTTT.